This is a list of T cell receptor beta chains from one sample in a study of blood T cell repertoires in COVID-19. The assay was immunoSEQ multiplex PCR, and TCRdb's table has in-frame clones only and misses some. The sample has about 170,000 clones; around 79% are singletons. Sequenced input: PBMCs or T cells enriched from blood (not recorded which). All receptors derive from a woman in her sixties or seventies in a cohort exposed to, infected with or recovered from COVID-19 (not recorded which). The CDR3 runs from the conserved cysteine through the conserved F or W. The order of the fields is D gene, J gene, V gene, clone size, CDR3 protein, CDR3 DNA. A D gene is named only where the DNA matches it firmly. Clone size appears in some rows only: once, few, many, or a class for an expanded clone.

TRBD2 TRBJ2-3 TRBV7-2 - CASSSGLASTDTQYF TGTGCCAGCAGCTCGGGACTAGCGAGCACAGATACGCAGTATTTT
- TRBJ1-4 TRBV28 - CASSPPTIRTNEKLFF TGTGCCAGCAGTCCGCCAACGATCAGAACTAATGAAAAACTGTTTTTT
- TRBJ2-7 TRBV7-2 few CASTPTGKGSYEQYF TGTGCCAGCACCCCCACAGGCAAGGGCTCCTACGAGCAGTACTTC
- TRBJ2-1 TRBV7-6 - CASSLSPPTGNNEQFF TGTGCCAGCAGCTTAAGTCCCCCGACCGGGAACAATGAGCAGTTCTTC
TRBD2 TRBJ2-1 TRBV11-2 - CASSFLAGAGGEQFF TGTGCCAGCAGCTTCTTAGCGGGGGCGGGAGGTGAGCAGTTCTTC
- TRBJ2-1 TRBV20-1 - CSASDPRGGDNEQFF TGCAGTGCTAGTGACCCCAGGGGAGGGGACAATGAGCAGTTCTTC
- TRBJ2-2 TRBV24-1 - CATRGLANTGELFF TGTGCCACCAGGGGACTTGCGAACACCGGGGAGCTGTTTTTT
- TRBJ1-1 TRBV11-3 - CASSLDSGSRLEAFF TGTGCCAGCAGCTTAGATAGTGGTTCCCGATTAGAAGCTTTCTTT
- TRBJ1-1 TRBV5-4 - CASSLAGSQNTEAFF TGTGCCAGCAGCTTGGCTGGTTCACAGAACACTGAAGCTTTCTTT
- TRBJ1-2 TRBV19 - CASSAQGLYGYTF TGTGCCAGTAGTGCTCAGGGGCTCTATGGCTACACCTTC
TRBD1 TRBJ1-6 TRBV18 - CASSPNRDSHLHF TGTGCCAGCTCACCGAACCGGGACAGTCACCTCCACTTT
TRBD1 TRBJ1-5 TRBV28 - CASSSGTGVQPQHF TGTGCCAGCAGTTCTGGGACAGGGGTTCAGCCCCAGCATTTT
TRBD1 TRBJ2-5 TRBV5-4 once CASSSRDRAQETQYF TGTGCCAGCAGTTCCCGGGACAGGGCCCAAGAGACCCAGTACTTC
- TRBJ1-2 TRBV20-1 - CSANNNYGYTF TGCAGTGCTAACAATAACTATGGCTACACCTTC
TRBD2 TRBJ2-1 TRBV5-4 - CASSLSASGRREFF TGTGCCAGCAGCTTGTCGGCTAGCGGGAGACGGGAGTTCTTC
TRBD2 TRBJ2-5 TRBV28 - CASSRGTSGRETQYF TGTGCCAGCAGTCGGGGGACTAGCGGGAGGGAGACCCAGTACTTC
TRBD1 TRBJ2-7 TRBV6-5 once CASSRAGQGYEQYF TGTGCCAGCAGTAGAGCTGGACAGGGCTACGAGCAGTACTTC
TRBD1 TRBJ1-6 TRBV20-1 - CSASIPDRDNSPLHF TGCAGTGCTAGTATACCGGACAGGGATAATTCACCCCTCCACTTT
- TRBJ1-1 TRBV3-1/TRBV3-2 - CASSQQGGTEAFF TGTGCCAGCAGCCAGCAGGGAGGAACTGAAGCTTTCTTT
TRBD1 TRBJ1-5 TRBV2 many CASRVGTGFQPQHF TGTGCCAGCAGAGTGGGGACAGGGTTTCAGCCCCAGCATTTT
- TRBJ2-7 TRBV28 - CASRRDKSSYEQYF TGTGCCAGCAGGAGGGATAAAAGCTCCTACGAGCAGTACTTC
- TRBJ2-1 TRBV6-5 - CASRSSSYNEQFF TGTGCCAGCCGATCGAGCTCCTACAATGAGCAGTTCTTC
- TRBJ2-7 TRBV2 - CASSEGQGRDYEQYF TGTGCCAGCAGTGAGGGTCAGGGTCGCGACTACGAGCAGTACTTC
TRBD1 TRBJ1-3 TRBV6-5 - CASSPTGASGNTIYF TGTGCCAGCAGTCCGACAGGGGCGTCTGGAAACACCATATATTTT
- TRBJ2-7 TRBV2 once CASGGSYEQYF TGTGCCAGCGGAGGGAGCTACGAGCAGTACTTC
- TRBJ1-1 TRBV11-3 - CASSLGGATEAFF TGTGCCAGCAGCTTAGGGGGCGCCACTGAAGCTTTCTTT
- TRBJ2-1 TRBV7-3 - CASSSSRSTGEQFF TGTGCCAGCAGCTCCAGTCGGTCGACGGGTGAGCAGTTCTTC
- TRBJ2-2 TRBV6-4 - CASSDITGELFF TGTGCCAGCAGTGATATCACCGGGGAGCTGTTTTTT
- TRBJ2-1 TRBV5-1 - CASSLVAGAYNEQFF TGCGCCAGCAGCTTGGTAGCTGGCGCCTACAATGAGCAGTTCTTC
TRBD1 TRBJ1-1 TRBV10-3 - CAISAPTGQGNTEAFF TGTGCCATCAGTGCCCCCACGGGACAGGGGAACACTGAAGCTTTCTTT
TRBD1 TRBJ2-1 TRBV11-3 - CASSLSAGQGANEQFF TGTGCCAGCAGCTTATCCGCGGGACAGGGAGCCAATGAGCAGTTCTTC
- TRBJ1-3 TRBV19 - CASSPGASRNTIYF TGTGCCAGTTCTCCGGGAGCAAGTCGAAACACCATATATTTT
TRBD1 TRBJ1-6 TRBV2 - CASNRGQGYNSPLHF TGTGCCAGCAATCGGGGACAGGGGTATAATTCACCCCTCCACTTT
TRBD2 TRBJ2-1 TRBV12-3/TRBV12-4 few CASSLGREGSEFF TGTGCCAGCAGTTTAGGGCGGGAGGGCTCCGAGTTCTTC
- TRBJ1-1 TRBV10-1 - CASSDQVNTEAFF TGCGCCAGCAGTGACCAGGTAAACACTGAAGCTTTCTTT
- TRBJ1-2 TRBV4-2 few CASSQEGSSLVNYGYTF TGTGCCAGCAGCCAAGAAGGCAGCTCCCTAGTAAACTATGGCTACACCTTC
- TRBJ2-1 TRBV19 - CASSDAQPGVTLYNEQFF TGTGCCAGTAGTGATGCTCAGCCTGGAGTCACACTCTACAATGAGCAGTTCTTC
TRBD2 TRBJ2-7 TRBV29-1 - CSVGGVIAGVGEQYF TGCAGCGTTGGGGGAGTAATAGCGGGAGTAGGGGAGCAGTACTTC
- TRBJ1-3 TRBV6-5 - CASSYSLASGNTIYF TGTGCCAGCAGTTACTCGTTAGCTTCTGGAAACACCATATATTTT
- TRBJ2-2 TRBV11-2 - CASSLEGAYTGELFF TGTGCCAGCAGCTTAGAGGGGGCATACACCGGGGAGCTGTTTTTT
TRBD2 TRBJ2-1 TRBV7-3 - CASSLVGTSEYNEQFF TGTGCCAGCAGCTTAGTCGGGACTAGCGAATACAATGAGCAGTTCTTC